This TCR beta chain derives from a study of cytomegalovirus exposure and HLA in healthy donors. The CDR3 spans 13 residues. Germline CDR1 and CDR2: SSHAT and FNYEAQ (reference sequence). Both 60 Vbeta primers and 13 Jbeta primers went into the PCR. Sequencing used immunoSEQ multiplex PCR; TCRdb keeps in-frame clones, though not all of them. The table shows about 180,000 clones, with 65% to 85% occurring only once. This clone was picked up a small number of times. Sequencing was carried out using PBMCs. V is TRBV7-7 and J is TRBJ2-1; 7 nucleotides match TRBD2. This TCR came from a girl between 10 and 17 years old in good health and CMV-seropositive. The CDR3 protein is CASGSGPYNEQFF. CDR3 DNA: TGTGCAAGCGGTAGCGGGCCCTACAATGAGCAGTTCTTC.